This T cell receptor beta chain originates from a study of T and B cells in COVID-19 patients. Study overall: Of over 19 active-infection patients, 12 were critically ill with mechanical ventilation or extracorporeal membrane oxygenation.

This CDR3 is 14 amino acids long. CDR1 is SGHTA, CDR2 FQGNSA, per germline. Each TRB amplification used about 250-550 ng of genomic DNA from blood. This clonotype was picked up one time. The antigen is not known. An end of the junction does not agree with germline; a read error may underlie this. TRB rearrangements were amplified by multiplex PCR with BIOMED2 TRB-A/B primers. TCRdb itself ran the multiplex PCR reads through MiXCR, one entry per CDR3 protein. The data show approximately 9,000 distinct CDR3 sequences, with approximately 33% seen just once and 20% to 25% held by the top ten. Study results and caveats: At recovery TRB diversity and richness exceeded healthy donors, after highly clonal active COVID-19 repertoires. Sorted SARS-CoV-2-responsive or tetramer+ T cells and CD4+, regulatory and CD8+ subsets were not yet sequenced. Patients with COVID-19 reportedly showed strongly skewed T cell receptor beta variable and joining gene usage.

The sample was blood. This TCR was recovered from a human donor who had recovered from COVID-19. The chain carries TRBV7-2 and TRBJ2-1; D unclear. CDR3 DNA: TGTGCCAGCAGCCTTCTAGTTAGTCAAAATGAGCTGTTCTTC. Translation gives CASSLLVSQNELFF.